The next 17 T cell receptor beta chains were all read from a single sample in a study of identical twins. From the 5' RACE reads, TCRdb called clonotypes with MiXCR, one entry per CDR3 protein. The sample records 400,000 to 500,000 distinct CDR3 sequences, about 18% being singletons. The sequenced sample was naive T cells sorted from blood. The source is a man aged 50-60 years in good health.

The rearrangement links TRBV18 to TRBJ2-7; D gene unclear. The V end was cut by 3 bases, the J end by 0 bases, with 18 bases between. The germline V gene encodes CDR1 KGHSH and CDR2 LQKENI. The CDR3 is made up of 17 amino acids. For the CDR3, the DNA is TGTGCCAGCTCACCGTCTAATCCAGGCGTTAGCTCCTACGAGCAGTACTTC. Residues: CASSPSNPGVSSYEQYF.

This clonotype has only a few counts. The chain links TRBV5-5 to TRBJ2-3; 8 nucleotides align to TRBD1. Trimming at V came to 3 bases and at J to 3 bases, leaving 6 bases not matched to a gene. The CDR3 is made up of 15 amino acids. Germline V gene data show CDR1 as SGHKS and CDR2 as YYEKEE (reference sequence). The CDR3 here is CASSSRQGATDTQYF. Here the CDR3 DNA reads TGTGCCAGCAGCTCCCGGCAGGGGGCAACAGATACGCAGTATTTT.

This clonotype was counted only a few times. The chain has TRBV7-2 and TRBJ1-3; perhaps TRBD1 as D (6 bases). Germline V gene sequence: CDR1 SGHTA, CDR2 FQGNSA. This CDR3 spans 15 amino acids. The germline V and J ends were trimmed by 5 bases and 3 bases, with 14 bases remaining between them. CDR3: CASSLPGGGGNTIYF. The CDR3, as DNA: TGTGCCAGCAGCCTCCCAGGAGGGGGTGGAAACACCATATATTTT. Supplemented by reference TRBV7-2 and TRBJ1-3, the full variable domain reads GAGVSQSPSNKVTEKGKDVELRCDPISGHTALYWYRQSLGQGLEFLIYFQGNSAPDKSGLPSDRFSAERTGGSVSTLTIQRTQQEDSAVYLCASSLPGGGGNTIYFGEGSWLTVV.

The chain is built from TRBV5-1 and TRBJ2-2; 10 bases line up with TRBD2. The CDR3 has 18 amino acids. Germline CDR1 is SGHRS and CDR2 is YFSETQ. Trimming at V came to 0 bases and at J to 1 base, leaving 6 bases not matched to a gene. In DNA, the CDR3 is TGCGCCAGCAGCTTGGCCGGTACTAGCGGGAAGAACACCGGGGAGCTGTTTTTT. Translating it yields CASSLAGTSGKNTGELFF.

There are a few counts of this clonotype. The chain recombines TRBV20-1 with TRBJ2-5; a weak D match, TRBD2 (5 bases). The V gene's germline CDR1 is DFQATT and CDR2 SNEGSKA (reference sequence). V lost 5 bases to trimming and J lost 0 bases, with 28 bases between them. The CDR3 is 19 amino acids. CDR3 in DNA: TGCAGTGCTCCCCGCGGACCACGGGAAGGGCCGTTCTACCAAGAGACCCAGTACTTC. As protein: CSAPRGPREGPFYQETQYF.

The chain carries TRBV6-5 and TRBJ1-2; unclear D gene. V was cut by 7 bases and J by 0 bases, with 15 bases left in between. There are 15 residues in the CDR3. Germline V gene sequence: CDR1 MNHEY, CDR2 SVGAGI. The CDR3 sequence: CASNSLDAANYGYTF. In nucleotides, the CDR3 is TGTGCCAGCAATTCCCTGGACGCAGCTAACTATGGCTACACCTTC.

V gene TRBV6-1 combines with J gene TRBJ2-6, with 7 bases aligning to TRBD1. With 7 bases clipped from V and 2 bases from J, the junction kept 11 bases outside the gene matches. This CDR3 is built from 17 residues. Looked up from germline, CDR1 is MNHNS and CDR2 is SASEGT. This CDR3 is CASNRVRQGPGANVLTF. DNA of the CDR3: TGTGCCAGCAATCGCGTTAGACAGGGTCCTGGGGCCAACGTCCTGACTTTC.

In this sample, this clonotype turned up many times. The chain carries TRBV4-2 and TRBJ2-5, with TRBD2 matching 7 bases. The CDR3 has 17 amino acids. Germline lookup yields CDR1 LGHNA and CDR2 YNFKEQ. V lost 0 bases, J lost 4 bases, and 11 bases stayed unmatched. This chain's CDR3 is CASSQDQGGSFRETQYF. CDR3 nucleotide sequence: TGTGCCAGCAGCCAAGATCAGGGCGGGAGTTTTCGAGAGACCCAGTACTTC.

The chain carries TRBV7-6 and TRBJ2-7, with D possibly being TRBD1 (6 bases). V lost 1 base and J 4 bases, leaving 14 bases between the germline ends. The CDR3 sequence is 15 residues long. Per germline, CDR1 SGHVS and CDR2 FNYEAQ. In nucleotides, the CDR3 is TGTGCCAGCAGCTTAGGGATTAACAGGGCATACGAGCAGTACTTC. This translates into CASSLGINRAYEQYF. Together with reference TRBV7-6 and TRBJ2-7, the CDR3 gives the full variable domain: GAGVSQSPRYKVTKRGQDVALRCDPISGHVSLYWYRQALGQGPEFLTYFNYEAQQDKSGLPNDRFSAERPEGSISTLTIQRTEQRDSAMYRCASSLGINRAYEQYFGPGTRLTVT.

V usage is TRBV6-1 and J usage is TRBJ2-1; tentatively, D is TRBD2 (6 bases). This CDR3 region has 15 residues. Trimming left V 6 bases short and J 6 bases short, with 18 bases between. The germline V gene encodes CDR1 MNHNS and CDR2 SASEGT. CDR3 DNA sequence: TGTGCCAGCAGACCATTGGGGAGGAATCCCAATGAGCAGTTCTTC. Protein: CASRPLGRNPNEQFF.

This clonotype was detected a few times. V gene TRBV6-6 combines with J gene TRBJ2-2; no clear D gene. Germline V gene sequence: CDR1 MNHNY, CDR2 SVGAGI (reference sequence). Trimming took 2 bases from V and 6 from J, leaving 7 bases between them. CDR3 length: 13 amino acids. The CDR3 sequence: CASSYRVAGELFF. Written as DNA, the CDR3 is TGTGCCAGCAGTTACCGGGTGGCCGGGGAGCTGTTTTTT.

The V and J genes are TRBV7-2 and TRBJ1-2, with TRBD1 matching over 7 bases. The CDR3 sequence is 13 residues long. The junction had 9 bases not matched to a gene; V was cut back by 6 bases and J by 8 bases. Germline V gene sequence: CDR1 SGHTA, CDR2 FQGNSA. The CDR3 coding sequence is TGTGCCAGCAGTCGGGGACAGTTCAGGGGCTACACCTTC. The encoded protein is CASSRGQFRGYTF. Together with reference TRBV7-2 and TRBJ1-2, the CDR3 gives the full variable domain: GAGVSQSPSNKVTEKGKDVELRCDPISGHTALYWYRQSLGQGLEFLIYFQGNSAPDKSGLPSDRFSAERTGGSVSTLTIQRTQQEDSAVYLCASSRGQFRGYTFGSGTRLTVV.

Only a few counts were recorded for this clonotype. The rearrangement joins TRBV20-1 to TRBJ2-1; 10 positions agree with TRBD2. This CDR3 comprises 14 residues. J gave up 6 bases and V 6 bases, and 8 bases lay outside the gene matches. CDR1 and CDR2 from the germline V gene are DFQATT and SNEGSKA (reference sequence). CDR3 sequence reads: CSAGLAGGVNEQFF. The CDR3 region has the DNA TGCAGTGCGGGATTAGCGGGGGGCGTCAATGAGCAGTTCTTC.

This clonotype showed up many times. This chain uses TRBV12-3 or TRBV12-4 with TRBJ2-3, with 9 bases that match TRBD2. With V trimmed by 5 bases and J by 2 bases, 8 bases remained unmatched. This CDR3 comprises 16 residues. The CDR3 loop reads CASSPWGGGATDTQYF. The CDR3 DNA is TGTGCCAGCAGTCCCTGGGGCGGGGGGGCCACAGATACGCAGTATTTT.

The V gene is TRBV6-2 or TRBV6-3, the J gene TRBJ2-1, with 11 bases lining up with TRBD2. The germline CDR1 and CDR2 sequences are MNHEY and SVGEGT. The CDR3 spans 17 residues. V lost 3 bases and J lost 5; bases outside the gene matches: 9. CDR3 nucleotides: TGTGCCAGCAGTTATCATAGCGGGGGGGCTCCCCACAATGAGCAGTTCTTC. As protein: CASSYHSGGAPHNEQFF.

This clonotype was detected a few times. This chain joins TRBV7-2 and TRBJ2-4, with unresolved D. Trimming removed 5 bases from V and 4 bases from J, with 12 bases in between. The CDR3 covers 14 residues. Germline CDR1 and CDR2: SGHTA and FQGNSA. The DNA for the CDR3 is TGTGCCAGCAGCCCCCCCCCTTTTAAAAACATTCAGTACTTC. Translated, it gives CASSPPPFKNIQYF. Together with reference TRBV7-2 and TRBJ2-4, the CDR3 gives the full variable domain: GAGVSQSPSNKVTEKGKDVELRCDPISGHTALYWYRQSLGQGLEFLIYFQGNSAPDKSGLPSDRFSAERTGGSVSTLTIQRTQQEDSAVYLCASSPPPFKNIQYFGAGTRLSVL.

This clonotype has ten or more counts. The chain couples TRBV5-1 to TRBJ2-6; possibly TRBD1 for D (7 bases). The germline V gene has CDR1 SGHRS and CDR2 YFSETQ. The CDR3 extends over 17 amino acids. V was cut by 0 bases and J by 3 bases, with 13 bases left in between. CDR3 in amino acids: CASSLAAGGFGANVLTF. In DNA form, the CDR3 reads TGCGCCAGCAGCTTGGCAGCAGGGGGGTTTGGGGCCAACGTCCTGACTTTC.